The 9 T cell receptor beta chains reported below all come from one sample, sequenced in a study of blood T cells in healthy people across ages (dated by TCRdb to between 2015 and 2016). The library was built by means of 5' RACE. TCRdb lists the instrument as Illumina HiSeq 2500. A second 7 to 11 cycle PCR used a sample-barcoded 5' primer and a J-beta primer mix. In TCRdb, the public reads were trimmed at Q25 with fastp and aligned with MiXCR, with productive beta chains retained. Every entry covers one CDR3 protein and lists the most common genes and DNA from its rows. This sample comprises 500,000 to 650,000 distinct CDR3 sequences, roughly a quarter of them detected only once. Jointly, the top ten make up approximately 3.7% of the sample. These data were likewise used in another study, on T cells of mothers and their children.

Sequencing was carried out using blood. The receptors derive from a boy under 10 years old in good health.

In its sample, this clonotype was seen a few times. The chain has TRBV27 and TRBJ2-1; 12 bases agree with TRBD2. The DNA end is more similar to TRBJ2-7, so the J call may be wrong. The CDR3 spans 16 residues. From germline, CDR1 is MNHEY and CDR2 SMNVEV (reference sequence). DNA for the CDR3: TGTGCCAGCAGTCCACCTACTAGCGGGGGGTACCACGAGCAGTACTTC. As protein: CASSPPTSGGYHEQYF.

As to this clonotype: The junction departs from germline at one end; a sequencing error may be responsible. The genes are TRBV20-1 and TRBJ2-5, with 8 bases that match TRBD1. The assigned J gene may be wrong: the sequence end matches TRBJ2-1 better. Germline CDR1 reads DFQATT; CDR2 reads SNEGSKA (reference sequence). The CDR3 consists of 14 residues. The CDR3 loop reads CSVVDRGKYKEQFF. In DNA form, the CDR3 reads TGCAGTGTTGTAGACAGGGGAAAATACAAGGAGCAGTTCTTC.

This clonotype was counted only a few times. Compared with germline, one end of the junction differs, possibly owing to a read error. The genes are TRBV20-1 and TRBJ2-7, with a weak D call TRBD1 (8 bases). CDR1 is DFQATT and CDR2 is SNEGSKA in the germline V gene (reference sequence). This CDR3 has 17 residues. The DNA of the CDR3 is TGCGGTGCTAGAGGCCCTCCCACCCCACAGGGGGGGGACGAGCAGTACTTC. Its translation is CGARGPPTPQGGDEQYF.

The rearrangement joins TRBV6-2 or TRBV6-3 to TRBJ2-5; D call uncertain. Matching the DNA end better, TRBJ2-1 makes the J call doubtful. The CDR3 is 13 amino acids. CDR1 is MNHEY and CDR2 is SVGEGT in the germline V gene. This chain's CDR3 is CASSNTIPGEQFF. As DNA, the CDR3 is TGTGCCAGCAGTAACACCATCCCGGGTGAGCAGTTCTTC.

The chain joins TRBV12-3 or TRBV12-4 to TRBJ1-2; D is unclear. The CDR3 contains 11 residues. V gave up 6 bases and J gave up 8 bases, with 10 bases separating them. Here the CDR3 DNA reads TGTGCCAGCAGAAGAGGGCACGGCTACACCTTC. The encoded protein is CASRRGHGYTF.

The V gene is TRBV25-1, the J gene TRBJ2-2; D unresolved. The germline CDR1 and CDR2 sequences are MGHDK and SYGVNS. This CDR3 comprises 13 residues. The V and J ends lost 5 bases and 5 bases respectively, with 9 bases between them. DNA of the CDR3: TGTGCCAGCAGTTACACGGTGACCGGGGAGCTGTTTTTT. Residues: CASSYTVTGELFF.

The chain's CDR3 is CASSQGGGPLVYGYTF. In DNA form, the CDR3 reads TGCGCCAGCAGCCAAGGGGGTGGCCCGCTGGTTTACGGCTACACCTTC. The chain recombines TRBV4-1 with TRBJ1-2; D unresolved. Between the trimmed V and J ends, which lost 1 base and 8 bases, there was a span of 20 bases. From germline, CDR1 is MGHRA and CDR2 YSYEKL. The CDR3 loop spans 16 amino acids.

This clonotype was picked up a small number of times. The chain recombines TRBV27 with TRBJ2-5; TRBD1 matches at 7 bases. The end of the DNA is better explained by TRBJ2-1, so the J call may be wrong. Germline CDR1 is MNHEY and CDR2 is SMNVEV (reference sequence). The CDR3 runs 14 residues. The CDR3 nucleotides read TGTGCCAGCAGGAGGACAGGAGAGTTAAGTGAGCAGTTCTTC. Encoded protein: CASRRTGELSEQFF.

This clonotype was observed a few times. V usage is TRBV7-9 and J usage is TRBJ1-4; D possibly corresponds to TRBD1 (5 bases). Between the trimmed V and J ends, which lost 0 bases and 6 bases, there was a span of 8 bases. Germline V lookup: CDR1 SEHNR, CDR2 FQNEAQ (reference sequence). The CDR3 consists of 14 residues. CDR3 DNA: TGTGCCAGCAGCTTAGCAGGGGCGGATGAAAAACTGTTTTTT. Protein product: CASSLAGADEKLFF.